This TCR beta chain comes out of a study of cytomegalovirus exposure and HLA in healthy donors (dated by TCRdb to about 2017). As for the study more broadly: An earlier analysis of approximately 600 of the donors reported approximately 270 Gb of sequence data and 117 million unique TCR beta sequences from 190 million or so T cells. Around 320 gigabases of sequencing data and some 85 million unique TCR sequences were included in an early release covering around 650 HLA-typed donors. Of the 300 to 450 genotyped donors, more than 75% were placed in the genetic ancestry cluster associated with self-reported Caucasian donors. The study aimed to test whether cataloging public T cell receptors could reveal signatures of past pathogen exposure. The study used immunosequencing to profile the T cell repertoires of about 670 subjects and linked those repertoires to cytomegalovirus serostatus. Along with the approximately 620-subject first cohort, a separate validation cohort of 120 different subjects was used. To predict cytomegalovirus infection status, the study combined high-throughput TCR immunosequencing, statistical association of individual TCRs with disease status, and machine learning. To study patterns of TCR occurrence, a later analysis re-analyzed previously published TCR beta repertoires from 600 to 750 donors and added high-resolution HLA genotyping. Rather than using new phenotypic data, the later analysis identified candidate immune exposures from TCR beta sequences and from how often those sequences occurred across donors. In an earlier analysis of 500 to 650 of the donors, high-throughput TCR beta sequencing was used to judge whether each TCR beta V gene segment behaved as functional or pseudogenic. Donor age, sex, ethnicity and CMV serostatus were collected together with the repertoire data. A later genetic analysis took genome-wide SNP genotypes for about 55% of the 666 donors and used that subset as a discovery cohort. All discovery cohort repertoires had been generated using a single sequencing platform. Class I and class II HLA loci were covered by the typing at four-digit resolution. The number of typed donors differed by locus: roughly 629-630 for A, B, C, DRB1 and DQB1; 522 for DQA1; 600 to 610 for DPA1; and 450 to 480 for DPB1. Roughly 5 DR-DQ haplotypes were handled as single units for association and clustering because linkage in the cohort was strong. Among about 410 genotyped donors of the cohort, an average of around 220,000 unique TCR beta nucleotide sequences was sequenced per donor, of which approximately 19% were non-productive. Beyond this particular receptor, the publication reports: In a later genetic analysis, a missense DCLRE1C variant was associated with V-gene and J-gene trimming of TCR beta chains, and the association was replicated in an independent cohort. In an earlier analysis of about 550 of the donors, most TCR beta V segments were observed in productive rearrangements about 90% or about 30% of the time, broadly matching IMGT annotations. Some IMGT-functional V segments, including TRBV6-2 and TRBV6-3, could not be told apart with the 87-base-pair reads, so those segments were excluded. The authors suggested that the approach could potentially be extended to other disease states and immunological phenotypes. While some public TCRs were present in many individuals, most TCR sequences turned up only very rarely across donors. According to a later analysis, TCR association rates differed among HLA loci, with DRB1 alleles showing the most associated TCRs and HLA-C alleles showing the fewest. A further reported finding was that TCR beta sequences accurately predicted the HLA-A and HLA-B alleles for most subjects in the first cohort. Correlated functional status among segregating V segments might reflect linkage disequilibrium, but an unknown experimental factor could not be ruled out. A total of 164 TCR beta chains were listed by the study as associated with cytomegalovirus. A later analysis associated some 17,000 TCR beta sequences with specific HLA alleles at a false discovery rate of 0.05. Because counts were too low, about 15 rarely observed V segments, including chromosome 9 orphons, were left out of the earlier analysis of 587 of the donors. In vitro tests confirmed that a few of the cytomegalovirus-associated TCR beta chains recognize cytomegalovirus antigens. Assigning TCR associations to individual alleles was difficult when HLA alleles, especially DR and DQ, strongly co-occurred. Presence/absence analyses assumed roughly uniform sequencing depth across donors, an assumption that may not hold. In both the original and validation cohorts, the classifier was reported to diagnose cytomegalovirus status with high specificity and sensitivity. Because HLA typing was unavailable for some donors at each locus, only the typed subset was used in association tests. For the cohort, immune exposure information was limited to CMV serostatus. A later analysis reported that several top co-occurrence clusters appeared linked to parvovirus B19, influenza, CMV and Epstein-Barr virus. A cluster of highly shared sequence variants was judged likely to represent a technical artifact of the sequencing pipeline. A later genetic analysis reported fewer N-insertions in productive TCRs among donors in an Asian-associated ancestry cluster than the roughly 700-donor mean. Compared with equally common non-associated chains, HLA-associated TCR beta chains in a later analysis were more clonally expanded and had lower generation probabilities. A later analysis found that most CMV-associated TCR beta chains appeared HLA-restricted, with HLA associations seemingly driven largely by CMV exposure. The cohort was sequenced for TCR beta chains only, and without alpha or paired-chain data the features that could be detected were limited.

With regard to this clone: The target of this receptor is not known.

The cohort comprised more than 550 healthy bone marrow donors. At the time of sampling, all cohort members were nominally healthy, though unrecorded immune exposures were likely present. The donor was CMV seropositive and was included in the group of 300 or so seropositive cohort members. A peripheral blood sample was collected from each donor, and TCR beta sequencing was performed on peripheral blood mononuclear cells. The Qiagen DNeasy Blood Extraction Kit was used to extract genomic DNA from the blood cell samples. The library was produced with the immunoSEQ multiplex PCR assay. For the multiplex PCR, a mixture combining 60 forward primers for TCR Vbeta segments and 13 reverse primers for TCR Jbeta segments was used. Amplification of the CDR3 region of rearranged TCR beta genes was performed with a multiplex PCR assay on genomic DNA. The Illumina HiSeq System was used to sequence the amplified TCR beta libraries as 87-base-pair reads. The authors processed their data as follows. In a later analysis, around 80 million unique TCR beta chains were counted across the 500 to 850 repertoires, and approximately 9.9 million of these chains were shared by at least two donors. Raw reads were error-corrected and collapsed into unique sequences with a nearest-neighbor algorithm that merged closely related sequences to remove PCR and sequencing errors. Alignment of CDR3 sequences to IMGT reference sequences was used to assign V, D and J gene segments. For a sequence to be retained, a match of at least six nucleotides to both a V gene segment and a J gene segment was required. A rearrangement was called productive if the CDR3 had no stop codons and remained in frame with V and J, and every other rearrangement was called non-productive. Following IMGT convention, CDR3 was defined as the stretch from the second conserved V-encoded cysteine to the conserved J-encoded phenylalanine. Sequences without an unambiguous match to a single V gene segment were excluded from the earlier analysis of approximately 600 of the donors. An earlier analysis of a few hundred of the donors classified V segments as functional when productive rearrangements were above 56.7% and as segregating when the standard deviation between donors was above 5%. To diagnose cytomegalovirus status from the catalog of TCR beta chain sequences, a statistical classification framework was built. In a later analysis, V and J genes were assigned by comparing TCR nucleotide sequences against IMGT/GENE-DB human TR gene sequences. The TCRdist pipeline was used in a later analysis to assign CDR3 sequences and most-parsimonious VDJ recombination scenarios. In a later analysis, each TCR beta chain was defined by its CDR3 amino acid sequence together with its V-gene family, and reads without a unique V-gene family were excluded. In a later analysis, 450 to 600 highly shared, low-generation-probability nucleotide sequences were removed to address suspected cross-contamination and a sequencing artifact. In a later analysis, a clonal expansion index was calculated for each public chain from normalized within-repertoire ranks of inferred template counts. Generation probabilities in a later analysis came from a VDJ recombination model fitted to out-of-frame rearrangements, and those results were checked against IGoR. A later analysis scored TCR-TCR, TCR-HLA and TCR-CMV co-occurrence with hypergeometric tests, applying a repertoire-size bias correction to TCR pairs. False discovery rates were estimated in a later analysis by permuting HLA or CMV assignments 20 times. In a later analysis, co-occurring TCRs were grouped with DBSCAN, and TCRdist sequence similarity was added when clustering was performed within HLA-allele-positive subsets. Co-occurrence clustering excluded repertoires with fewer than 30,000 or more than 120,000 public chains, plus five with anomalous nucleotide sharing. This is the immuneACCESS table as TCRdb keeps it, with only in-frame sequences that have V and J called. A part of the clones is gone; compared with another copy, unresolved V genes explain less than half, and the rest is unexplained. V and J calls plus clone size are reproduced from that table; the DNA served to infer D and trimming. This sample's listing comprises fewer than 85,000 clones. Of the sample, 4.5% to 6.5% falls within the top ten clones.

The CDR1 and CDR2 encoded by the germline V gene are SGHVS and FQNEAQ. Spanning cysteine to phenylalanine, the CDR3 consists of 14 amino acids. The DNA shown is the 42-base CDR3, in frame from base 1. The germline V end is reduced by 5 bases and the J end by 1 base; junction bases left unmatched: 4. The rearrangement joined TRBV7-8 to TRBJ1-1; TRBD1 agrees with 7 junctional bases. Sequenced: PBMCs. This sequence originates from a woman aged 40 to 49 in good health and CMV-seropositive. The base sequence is TGTGCCAGCAGCGTCGGGACAGCGAACACTGAAGCTTTCTTT. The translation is CASSVGTANTEAFF.